Below, 14 T cell receptor beta chains from the same sample are listed, as sequenced in a study of shared T cell receptors in the human thymus. Clones were sequenced by immunoSEQ multiplex PCR, and TCRdb holds only the in-frame ones, with some missing. The data hold some 700,000 clones, with roughly 88% observed a single time. These sequences were also reported in another study, on human thymus T cells.

Material for sequencing was thymocytes. All receptors come from a boy in the first two years of life with a congenital heart defect.

The rearrangement uses TRBV15 and TRBJ2-7; 8 nucleotides match TRBD2. Looked up from germline, CDR1 is LNHNV and CDR2 is YYDKDF (reference sequence). This CDR3 is 17 amino acids long. Trimming cost V 0 bases and J 5 bases; bases outside gene matches: 12. The CDR3 is CATSRDLPGRVEDEQYF. For the CDR3, the DNA is TGTGCCACCAGCAGAGACCTGCCCGGGAGGGTAGAAGACGAGCAGTACTTC.

The chain combines TRBV18 with TRBJ2-7; 11 positions agree with TRBD1. The V gene end was trimmed by 1 base and the J gene end by 6 bases; junction bases not matched to a gene: 8. Per germline, CDR1 KGHSH and CDR2 LQKENI. The CDR3 extends over 16 amino acids. The CDR3 is CASSPHRTGGGSEQYF. CDR3 coding DNA: TGTGCCAGCTCACCACACCGGACAGGGGGCGGTTCCGAGCAGTACTTC.

V gene TRBV25-1 combines with J gene TRBJ2-5; 11 bases agree with TRBD2. The junction had 8 bases not matched to a gene; V was cut back by 6 bases and J by 2 bases. The CDR3 totals 16 residues. Per germline, CDR1 MGHDK and CDR2 SYGVNS. The CDR3 sequence is CASRGSSGRGQETQYF. The CDR3 nucleotides read TGTGCCAGCAGGGGGAGTAGCGGGAGGGGGCAAGAGACCCAGTACTTC. Drawing the rest from reference TRBV25-1 and TRBJ2-5, the complete variable domain is EADIYQTPRYLVIGTGKKITLECSQTMGHDKMYWYQQDPGMELHLIHYSYGVNSTEKGDLSSESTVSRIRTEHFPLTLESARPSHTSQYLCASRGSSGRGQETQYFGPGTRLLVL.

The gene calls are TRBV4-1 and TRBJ2-2; 9 nucleotides align to TRBD2. Germline CDR1 MGHRA, CDR2 YSYEKL. CDR3 length equals 17 residues. V was clipped by 0 bases and J by 4 bases; unmatched bases: 6. CDR3 sequence: CASSQDLAGVVTGELFF. The CDR3 coding sequence is TGCGCCAGCAGCCAAGATTTAGCGGGAGTGGTCACCGGGGAGCTGTTTTTT.

The CDR3 DNA reads as TGTGCCACCAGTCGTACGAGCCGAAGGGGGGGCACCGGGGAGCTGTTTTTT. It yields the protein CATSRTSRRGGTGELFF. This sequence joins TRBV15 and TRBJ2-2; maybe TRBD2 (7 bases). The V gene lost 6 bases and the J gene lost 4 bases, with 21 bases spanning the gap. The CDR3 length is 17 residues. Per the germline V gene, CDR1 is LNHNV and CDR2 is YYDKDF (reference sequence).

This chain uses TRBV2 with TRBJ2-5, with D maybe TRBD2 (6 bases). The CDR3 sequence is 18 residues long. Germline assignment: CDR1 SNHLY and CDR2 FYNNEI. Deletions cut 2 bases from V and 4 bases from J, with 23 bases between. The CDR3 protein is CASSEWGDRERSGETQYF. In DNA form, the CDR3 reads TGTGCCAGCAGTGAATGGGGGGATCGGGAGCGGTCGGGAGAGACCCAGTACTTC.

The genes are TRBV27 and TRBJ1-2, with 9 bases fitting TRBD1. Germline CDR1 reads MNHEY; CDR2 reads SMNVEV (reference sequence). This CDR3 is 15 amino acids long. V lost 2 bases to trimming and J lost 5 bases; unmatched junction nucleotides: 6. For the CDR3, the DNA is TGTGCCAGCAGTTTAAAACAGGGGGCTCGATATGGCTACACCTTC. As protein: CASSLKQGARYGYTF.

This chain uses TRBV5-4 with TRBJ1-1, with TRBD1 matching over 10 bases. J gave up 5 bases and V 4 bases, and 5 bases lay outside the gene matches. The germline CDR1 and CDR2 sequences are SGHNT and YYREEE (reference sequence). The CDR3 is 14 amino acids. The CDR3 nucleotides are TGTGCCAGCAGCGGGGGACAGGGGCTAACTGAAGCTTTCTTT. Its translation: CASSGGQGLTEAFF.

The chain joins TRBV5-4 to TRBJ2-1, with D possibly TRBD1 on 6 matching bases. The germline V gene encodes CDR1 SGHNT and CDR2 YYREEE (reference sequence). This CDR3 has 16 residues. Trimming removed 2 bases from V and 0 bases from J, with 12 bases in between. The CDR3 DNA follows: TGTGCCAGCAGCTTTCAGGGGTCTCGCTCCTACAATGAGCAGTTCTTC. Encoded protein: CASSFQGSRSYNEQFF.

This clone showed up just once. J is TRBJ2-3 and V is TRBV28; 14 bases are a match to TRBD2. This CDR3 contains 22 residues. J lost 4 bases, V lost 2 bases, and 20 bases had no gene match. Per the germline V gene, CDR1 is MDHEN and CDR2 is SYDVKM. CDR3 coding DNA: TGTGCCAGCAGTTTAAGCCGAAAGTCGGGCCGGGGACTAGCGGGAGAACCAGATACGCAGTATTTT. This encodes CASSLSRKSGRGLAGEPDTQYF. Drawing the rest from reference TRBV28 and TRBJ2-3, the complete variable domain is DVKVTQSSRYLVKRTGEKVFLECVQDMDHENMFWYRQDPGLGLRLIYFSYDVKMKEKGDIPEGYSVSREKKERFSLILESASTNQTSMYLCASSLSRKSGRGLAGEPDTQYFGPGTRLTVL.

The rearrangement uses TRBV15 and TRBJ2-1; D is perhaps TRBD1 (5 bases). CDR1 is LNHNV and CDR2 is YYDKDF in the germline V gene (reference sequence). Deletions cut 1 base from V and 1 base from J, with 29 bases between. The CDR3 is 22 residues long. The CDR3 loop is CATSRVAAGNFHLGSSYNEQFF. In nucleotides, the CDR3 is TGTGCCACCAGCAGAGTCGCGGCAGGGAATTTTCATTTGGGTAGTTCCTACAATGAGCAGTTCTTC.

The genes are TRBV10-3 and TRBJ2-7; 10 positions match TRBD1. This CDR3 region has 17 residues. The V gene end was trimmed by 0 bases and the J gene end by 1 base; junction bases not matched to a gene: 6. CDR1 is ENHRY and CDR2 is SYGVKD in the germline V gene. The CDR3 DNA reads TGTGCCATCAGTGAGTCACGACAGGGGGCTACGTCCTACGAGCAGTACTTC. It yields the protein CAISESRQGATSYEQYF.

The CDR3 here is CARSLVASGRLGPYEQYF. The CDR3 nucleotides are TGTGCCAGAAGCTTGGTGGCTAGCGGGAGGTTAGGGCCCTACGAGCAGTACTTC. This chain joins TRBV5-3 and TRBJ2-7; 11 bases align to TRBD2. TRBV5-3 is filed as an ORF, its function uncertain. Unmatched junction bases numbered 10, after V lost 0 bases and J lost 2 bases. The CDR3 consists of 18 residues.

This chain uses TRBV2 with TRBJ2-7; tentative D call: TRBD2 (5 bases). Between the trimmed V and J ends, which lost 3 bases and 3 bases, there was a span of 12 bases. This CDR3 spans 14 amino acids. Germline V gene data show CDR1 as SNHLY and CDR2 as FYNNEI. CDR3 DNA: TGTGCCAGCAGTGAGACCGGGAATCGCTACGAGCAGTACTTC. Translated, it gives CASSETGNRYEQYF.